This is a list of T cell receptor beta chains from one sample in a study of patients and donors after allogeneic stem cell transplantation. TCRdb used MiXCR to reprocess the RT-PCR reads, holding one entry per CDR3 protein. The sample lists 25,000 to 35,000 distinct CDR3 sequences; around 6.8% were seen once. Sequenced sample: blood, either unsorted or a sorted T cell fraction (not recorded which). These receptors all come from a human donor who was either an allogeneic HSCT recipient or a stem cell or donor lymphocyte infusion donor (not recorded which). It is not recorded whose cells these are; they may come from a transplant donor. Both conserved end residues are part of each CDR3. D genes are given only for firm matches. Some rows have no size entry. The others give once, few or many, or a class for an expanded clone.

>TRBJ2-1|-|TRBD2|TRBV10-3
CAISELQAGRSYNEQFF
TGTGCCATCAGTGAGTTACAAGCGGGACGCTCCTACAATGAGCAGTTCTTC
>TRBJ1-2|few|-|TRBV20-1
CSARATGHQSPYGYTF
TGCAGTGCTAGGGCAACGGGTCACCAGAGTCCCTATGGCTACACCTTC
>TRBJ2-7|many|-|TRBV28
CASSLLRDSYEQYF
TGTGCCAGCAGTTTACTGAGGGATTCCTACGAGCAGTACTTC
>TRBJ2-7|few|-|TRBV18
CASSPGRTGLYYEQYF
TGTGCCAGCTCACCAGGTCGAACGGGCCTCTACTACGAGCAGTACTTC
>TRBJ1-2|many|-|TRBV20-1
CSARNRITNYGYTF
TGCAGTGCTAGAAACAGAATTACAAACTATGGCTACACCTTC
>TRBJ2-3|many|-|TRBV6-5
CASRKPGSGTQYF
TGTGCCAGCAGAAAACCCGGGAGCGGTACGCAGTATTTT
>TRBJ2-5|few|-|TRBV27
CASRNPTVWETQYF
TGTGCCAGCAGGAACCCTACGGTATGGGAGACCCAGTACTTC
>TRBJ1-6|many|-|TRBV9
CASSVGPLENSPLHF
TGTGCCAGCAGCGTAGGCCCCTTAGAGAATTCACCCCTCCACTTT
>TRBJ2-3|-|-|TRBV10-2
CASSPIGGGTDTQYF
TGCGCCAGCAGCCCCATAGGGGGGGGCACAGATACGCAGTATTTT
>TRBJ1-2|many|TRBD1|TRBV29-1
CSVEGQNYGYTF
TGCAGCGTTGAGGGACAGAACTATGGCTACACCTTC
>TRBJ2-7|few|-|TRBV6-5
CASSSMTGPYEQYF
TGTGCCAGCAGTTCTATGACAGGACCCTACGAGCAGTACTTC
>TRBJ1-1|many|-|TRBV4-3
CASSQDPRATEAFF
TGCGCCAGCAGCCAAGATCCCAGGGCCACTGAAGCTTTCTTT
>TRBJ2-3|-|TRBD2|TRBV20-1
CSATSLAGGTDTQYF
TGCAGTGCTACTAGTTTAGCGGGAGGCACAGATACGCAGTATTTT
>TRBJ1-1|many|-|TRBV20-1
CSATSLNTEAFF
TGCAGTGCTACGAGTCTGAACACTGAAGCTTTCTTT
>TRBJ2-1|once|TRBD2|TRBV6-2/TRBV6-3
CASSPRAGPKDNEQFF
TGTGCCAGCAGTCCCCGAGCGGGACCTAAAGACAATGAGCAGTTCTTC
>TRBJ2-5|many|TRBD1|TRBV7-9
CASTHGQGMTWETQYF
TGTGCCAGCACCCACGGACAGGGGATGACATGGGAGACCCAGTACTTC
>TRBJ1-6|many|-|TRBV20-1
CSARGGHNSPLHF
TGCAGTGCTAGAGGTGGACATAATTCACCCCTCCACTTT
>TRBJ1-1|many|-|TRBV4-2
CASSLFQGVNTEAFF
TGTGCCAGCAGCCTTTTCCAGGGAGTGAACACTGAAGCTTTCTTT